Listed below are T cell receptor beta chains from one sample, sequenced in a study of CD8 T cells in Susac syndrome. Via MiXCR, TCRdb re-called the immunoSEQ multiplex PCR reads, giving one row per CDR3 protein. Found here are around 150,000 distinct CDR3 sequences, around 94% of them singletons; the top ten hold around 0.29%. The sequenced material came from CD8+ T cells from PBMCs. Every receptor here comes from a human donor in good health. Both conserved end residues are part of each CDR3. The D gene is left open where the match is weak. For some rows the clone size is stated as once, few or many, or as a class when expanded; others skip it.

clone size	D gene	V gene	J gene	CDR3 DNA	CDR3 protein
-	-	TRBV24-1	TRBJ2-7	TGTGCCACCAGTGATTGGGGCTCGGAAACTAACGAGCAGTACTTC	CATSDWGSETNEQYF
once	-	TRBV29-1	TRBJ1-1	TGCAGCGTTGAACAGGTGGGAAGAACTGAAGCTTTCTTT	CSVEQVGRTEAFF
-	-	TRBV27	TRBJ2-1	TGTGCCAGCTTCCTAGGGGGTGAGCAGTTCTTC	CASFLGGEQFF
-	TRBD1	TRBV30	TRBJ1-1	TGTGCCCATACCGGGACAGGGAACACTGAAGCTTTCTTT	CAHTGTGNTEAFF
-	-	TRBV9	TRBJ2-1	TGTGCCAGCGGATCACAGGGAATTGCCTACAATGAGCAGTTCTTC	CASGSQGIAYNEQFF
-	-	TRBV27	TRBJ1-1	TGTGCCAGCAGTTTAGAGGAAACCATGAACACTGAAGCTTTCTTT	CASSLEETMNTEAFF
once	TRBD1	TRBV6-2/TRBV6-3	TRBJ1-5	TGTGCCAGCACCTTACTCGCGGGGACAGGGAGTGAGCCCCAGCATTTT	CASTLLAGTGSEPQHF
-	TRBD1	TRBV30	TRBJ2-7	TGTGCCTGGAGTGGAGGGACAGAAAGCTCCTACGAGCAGTACTTC	CAWSGGTESSYEQYF
-	-	TRBV29-1	TRBJ2-7	TGCAGCGTTGAAGACGGCTCCTACGAGCAGTACTTC	CSVEDGSYEQYF
-	-	TRBV6-5	TRBJ2-1	TGTGCCAGCATGAAGGCGGGAATCGACAATGAGCAGTTCTTC	CASMKAGIDNEQFF
-	TRBD2	TRBV3-1	TRBJ2-5	TGTGCCAGCAGCCCTGGGAGCGGGACGCAAGAGACCCAGTACTTC	CASSPGSGTQETQYF
-	-	TRBV20-1	TRBJ1-2	TGCAGTGCTAGAGGGCCTCCGGGGGATGGCTACACCTTC	CSARGPPGDGYTF
-	-	TRBV6-5	TRBJ2-3	TGTGCCAGCAGTTACTCGGGACTCGTCACAGATACGCAGTATTTT	CASSYSGLVTDTQYF
-	-	TRBV4-1	TRBJ1-2	TGCGCCAGCAGCCAGGCTACAGGGAACTATGGCTACACCTTC	CASSQATGNYGYTF
once	-	TRBV7-9	TRBJ2-1	TGTGCCAGCAGCTCCATAAATGAGCAGTTCTTC	CASSSINEQFF
-	TRBD2	TRBV27	TRBJ2-2	TGTGCCAGCAGTTTCAACCGCGGGGGCGGGGAGCTGTTTTTT	CASSFNRGGGELFF
-	TRBD2	TRBV7-9	TRBJ2-1	TGTGCCAGCAGCTCACGTTGGACTAGCAGAGGCAATGAGCAGTTCTTC	CASSSRWTSRGNEQFF
-	TRBD2	TRBV4-1	TRBJ2-1	TGCGCCAGCAGCCAAGCTCCGCCGGGGACTAGCGGGAGTTTGCAGGGGGATGAGCAGTTCTTC	CASSQAPPGTSGSLQGDEQFF
-	-	TRBV4-3	TRBJ2-7	TGCGCCAGCAGCCAAGATAAAGGCAGCTCCTACGAGCAGTACTTC	CASSQDKGSSYEQYF
-	-	TRBV7-9	TRBJ2-6	TGTGCCAGCAACCTACTGGGCCCCGGGGCCAACGTCCTGACTTTC	CASNLLGPGANVLTF